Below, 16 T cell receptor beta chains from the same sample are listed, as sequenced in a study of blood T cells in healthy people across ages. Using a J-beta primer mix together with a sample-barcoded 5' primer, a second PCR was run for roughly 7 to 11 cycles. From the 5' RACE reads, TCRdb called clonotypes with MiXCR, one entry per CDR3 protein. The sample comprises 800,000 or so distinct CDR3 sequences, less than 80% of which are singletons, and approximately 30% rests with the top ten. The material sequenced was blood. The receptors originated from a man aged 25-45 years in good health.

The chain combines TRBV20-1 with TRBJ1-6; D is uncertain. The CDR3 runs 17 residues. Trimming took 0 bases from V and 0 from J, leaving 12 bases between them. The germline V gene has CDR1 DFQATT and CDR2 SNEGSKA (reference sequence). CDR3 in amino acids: CSAREYTASSYNSPLHF. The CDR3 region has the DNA TGCAGTGCTAGAGAATACACGGCTAGCTCCTATAATTCACCCCTCCACTTT.

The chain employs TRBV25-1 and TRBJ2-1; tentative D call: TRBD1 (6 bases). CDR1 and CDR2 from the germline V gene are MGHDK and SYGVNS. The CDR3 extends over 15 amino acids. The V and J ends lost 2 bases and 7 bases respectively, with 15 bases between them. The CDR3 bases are TGTGCCAGCAGTGAAGGGGGCTCCCGTTTAAATGAGCAGTTCTTC. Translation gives CASSEGGSRLNEQFF.

The CDR3 loop reads CASSQEVGRDYEQYF. The DNA of the CDR3 is TGTGCCAGCAGCCAAGAGGTAGGGAGGGACTACGAGCAGTACTTC. The chain recombines TRBV4-2 with TRBJ2-7, with 7 bases identical to TRBD2. J gave up 3 bases and V 0 bases, and 5 bases lay outside the gene matches. The CDR3 extends over 15 amino acids. Germline lookup yields CDR1 LGHNA and CDR2 YNFKEQ.

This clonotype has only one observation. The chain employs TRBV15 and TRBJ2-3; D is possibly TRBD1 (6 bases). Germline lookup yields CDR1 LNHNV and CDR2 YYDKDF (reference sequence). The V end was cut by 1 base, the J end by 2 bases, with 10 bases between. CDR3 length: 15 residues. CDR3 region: CATSRGRTVTDTQYF. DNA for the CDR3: TGTGCCACCAGCAGAGGGAGGACAGTCACAGATACGCAGTATTTT.

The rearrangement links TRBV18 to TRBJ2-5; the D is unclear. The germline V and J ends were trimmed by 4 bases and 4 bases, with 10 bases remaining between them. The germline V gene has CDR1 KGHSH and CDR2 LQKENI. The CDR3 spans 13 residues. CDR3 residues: CASSLTKGETQYF. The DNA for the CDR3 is TGTGCCAGCTCACTGACGAAAGGAGAGACCCAGTACTTC.

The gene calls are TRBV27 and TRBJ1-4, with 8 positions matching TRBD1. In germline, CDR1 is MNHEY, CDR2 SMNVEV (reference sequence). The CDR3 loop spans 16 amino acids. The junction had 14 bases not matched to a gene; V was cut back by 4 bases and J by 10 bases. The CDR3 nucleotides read TGTGCCAGCAGTTCCTCCCGGACAGGGTTGATAGGAAAACTGTTTTTT. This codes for CASSSSRTGLIGKLFF.

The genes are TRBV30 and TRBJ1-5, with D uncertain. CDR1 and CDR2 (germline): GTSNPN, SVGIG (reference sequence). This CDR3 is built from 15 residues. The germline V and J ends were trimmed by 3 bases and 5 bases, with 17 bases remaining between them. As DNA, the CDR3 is TGTGCCTGGAGCACCCACGGACGGGATTATCAGCCCCAGCATTTT. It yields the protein CAWSTHGRDYQPQHF.

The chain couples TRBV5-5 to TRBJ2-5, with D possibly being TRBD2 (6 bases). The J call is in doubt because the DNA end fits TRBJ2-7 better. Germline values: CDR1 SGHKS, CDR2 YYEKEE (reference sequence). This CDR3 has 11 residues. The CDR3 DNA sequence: TGTGCCAGCCTGGAGGGGCACGAGCAGTACTTC. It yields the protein CASLEGHEQYF.

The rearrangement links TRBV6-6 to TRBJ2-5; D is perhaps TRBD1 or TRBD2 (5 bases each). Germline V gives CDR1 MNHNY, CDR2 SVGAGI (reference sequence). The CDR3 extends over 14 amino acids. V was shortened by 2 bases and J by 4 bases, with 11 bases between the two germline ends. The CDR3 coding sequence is TGTGCCAGCAGTTACGGGGACCTCCCAGAGACCCAGTACTTC. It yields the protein CASSYGDLPETQYF.

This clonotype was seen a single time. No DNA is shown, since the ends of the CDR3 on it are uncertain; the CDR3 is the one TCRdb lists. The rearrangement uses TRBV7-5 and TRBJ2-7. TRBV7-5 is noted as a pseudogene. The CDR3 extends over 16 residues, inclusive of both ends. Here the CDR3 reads CISVPEAEDSSYEQYF.

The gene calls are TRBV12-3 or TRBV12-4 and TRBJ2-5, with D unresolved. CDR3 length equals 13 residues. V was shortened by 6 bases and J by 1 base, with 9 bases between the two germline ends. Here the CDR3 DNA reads TGTGCCAGCAGGCAGAACAGCCAAGAGACCCAGTACTTC. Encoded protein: CASRQNSQETQYF.

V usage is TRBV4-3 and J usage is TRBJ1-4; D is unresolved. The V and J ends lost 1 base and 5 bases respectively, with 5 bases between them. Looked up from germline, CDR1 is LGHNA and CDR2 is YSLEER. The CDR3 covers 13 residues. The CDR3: CASSQGLNEKLFF. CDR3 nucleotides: TGCGCCAGCAGCCAAGGTCTAAATGAAAAACTGTTTTTT.

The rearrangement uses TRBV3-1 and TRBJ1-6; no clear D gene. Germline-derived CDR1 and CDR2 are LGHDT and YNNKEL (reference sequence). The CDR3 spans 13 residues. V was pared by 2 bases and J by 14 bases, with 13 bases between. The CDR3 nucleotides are TGTGCCAGCAGCCAACAGGTCGGGAATTCCCTCCACTTT. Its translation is CASSQQVGNSLHF.

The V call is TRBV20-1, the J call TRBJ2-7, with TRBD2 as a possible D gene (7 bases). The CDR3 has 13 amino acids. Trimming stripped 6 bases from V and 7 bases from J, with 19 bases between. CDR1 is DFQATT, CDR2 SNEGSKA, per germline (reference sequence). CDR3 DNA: TGCAGTGCGGGGGGGGCCAGGGCCCATGAGCAGTACTTC. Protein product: CSAGGARAHEQYF.

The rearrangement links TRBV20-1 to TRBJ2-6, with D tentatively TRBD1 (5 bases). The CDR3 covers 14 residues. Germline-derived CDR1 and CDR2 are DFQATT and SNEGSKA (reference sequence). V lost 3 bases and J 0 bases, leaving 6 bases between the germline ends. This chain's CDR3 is CSARDNSGANVLTF. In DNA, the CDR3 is TGCAGTGCTAGGGACAACTCTGGGGCCAACGTCCTGACTTTC.

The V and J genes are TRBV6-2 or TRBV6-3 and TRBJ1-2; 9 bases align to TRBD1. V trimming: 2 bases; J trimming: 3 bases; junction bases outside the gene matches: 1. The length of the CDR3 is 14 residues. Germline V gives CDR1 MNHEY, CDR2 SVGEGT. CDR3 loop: CASSYDRGYYGYTF. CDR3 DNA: TGTGCCAGCAGTTACGACAGGGGGTACTATGGCTACACCTTC.